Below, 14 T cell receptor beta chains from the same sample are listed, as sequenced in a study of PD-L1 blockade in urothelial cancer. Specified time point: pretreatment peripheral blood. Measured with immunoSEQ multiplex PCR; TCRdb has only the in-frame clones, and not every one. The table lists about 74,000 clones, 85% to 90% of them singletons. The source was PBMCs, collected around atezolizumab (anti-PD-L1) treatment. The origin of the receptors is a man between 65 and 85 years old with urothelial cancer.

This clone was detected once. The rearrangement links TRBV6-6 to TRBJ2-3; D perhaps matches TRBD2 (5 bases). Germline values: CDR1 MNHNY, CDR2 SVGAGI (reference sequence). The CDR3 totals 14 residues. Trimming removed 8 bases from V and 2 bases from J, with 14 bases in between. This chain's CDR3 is CASLSAGVTDTQYF. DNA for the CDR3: TGTGCCAGCCTCTCGGCGGGCGTCACAGATACGCAGTATTTT.

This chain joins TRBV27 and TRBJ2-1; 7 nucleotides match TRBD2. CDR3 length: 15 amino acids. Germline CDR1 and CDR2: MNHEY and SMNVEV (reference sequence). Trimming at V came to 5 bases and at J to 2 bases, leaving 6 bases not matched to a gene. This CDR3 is CASSPGGGTYNEQFF. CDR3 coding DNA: TGTGCCAGCAGTCCTGGGGGGGGGACCTACAATGAGCAGTTCTTC.

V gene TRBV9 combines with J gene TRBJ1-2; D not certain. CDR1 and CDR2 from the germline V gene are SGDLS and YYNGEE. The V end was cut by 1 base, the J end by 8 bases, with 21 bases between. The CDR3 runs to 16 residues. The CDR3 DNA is TGTGCCAGCAGCGTAACCCATCGGGGTGAGGAAGGAGGCTACACCTTC. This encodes CASSVTHRGEEGGYTF.

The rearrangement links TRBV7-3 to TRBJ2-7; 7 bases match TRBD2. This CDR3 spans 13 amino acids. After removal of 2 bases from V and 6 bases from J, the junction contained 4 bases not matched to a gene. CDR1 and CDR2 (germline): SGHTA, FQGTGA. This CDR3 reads CASSLAGEGEQYF. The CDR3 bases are TGTGCCAGCAGCTTAGCGGGAGAGGGCGAGCAGTACTTC.

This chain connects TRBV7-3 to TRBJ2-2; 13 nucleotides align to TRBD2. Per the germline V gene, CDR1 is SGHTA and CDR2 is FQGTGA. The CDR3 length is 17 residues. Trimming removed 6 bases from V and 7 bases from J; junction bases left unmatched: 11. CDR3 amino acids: CASRATGTSGTNGELFF. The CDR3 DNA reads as TGTGCCAGCAGGGCTACCGGGACTAGCGGGACCAACGGGGAGCTGTTTTTT.

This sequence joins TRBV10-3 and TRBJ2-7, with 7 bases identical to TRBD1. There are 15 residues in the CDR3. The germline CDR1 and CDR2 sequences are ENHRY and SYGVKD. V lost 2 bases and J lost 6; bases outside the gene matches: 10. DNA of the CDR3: TGTGCCATCAGTGAGGGTAAAGGACAGGCAGGCGAGCAGTACTTC. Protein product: CAISEGKGQAGEQYF.

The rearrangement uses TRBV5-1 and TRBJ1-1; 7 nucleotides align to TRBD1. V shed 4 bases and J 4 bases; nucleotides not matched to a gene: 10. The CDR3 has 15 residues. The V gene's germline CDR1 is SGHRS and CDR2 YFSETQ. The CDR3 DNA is TGCGCCAGCAGCCTCGGGACAGCAGCTGGCACTGAAGCTTTCTTT. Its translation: CASSLGTAAGTEAFF. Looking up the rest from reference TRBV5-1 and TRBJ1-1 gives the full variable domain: KAGVTQTPRYLIKTRGQQVTLSCSPISGHRSVSWYQQTPGQGLQFLFEYFSETQRNKGNFPGRFSGRQFSNSRSEMNVSTLELGDSALYLCASSLGTAAGTEAFFGQGTRLTVV.

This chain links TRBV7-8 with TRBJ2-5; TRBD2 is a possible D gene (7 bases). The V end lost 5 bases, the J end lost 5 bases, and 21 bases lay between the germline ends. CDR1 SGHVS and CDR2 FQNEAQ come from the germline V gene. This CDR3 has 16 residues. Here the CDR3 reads CASSPLPRGAYETQYF. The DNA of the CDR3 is TGTGCCAGCAGCCCCCTACCACGGGGGGCTTATGAGACCCAGTACTTC. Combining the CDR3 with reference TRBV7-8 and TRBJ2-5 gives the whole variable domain GAGVSQSPRYKVAKRGQDVALRCDPISGHVSLFWYQQALGQGPEFLTYFQNEAQLDKSGLPSDRFFAERPEGSVSTLKIQRTQQEDSAVYLCASSPLPRGAYETQYFGPGTRLLVL.

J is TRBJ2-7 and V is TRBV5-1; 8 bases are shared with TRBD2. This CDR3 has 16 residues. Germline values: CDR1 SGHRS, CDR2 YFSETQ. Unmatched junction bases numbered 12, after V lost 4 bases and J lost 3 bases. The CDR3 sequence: CASSLAGGAGVYEQYF. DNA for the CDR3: TGCGCCAGCAGCCTCGCGGGGGGTGCGGGAGTCTACGAGCAGTACTTC.

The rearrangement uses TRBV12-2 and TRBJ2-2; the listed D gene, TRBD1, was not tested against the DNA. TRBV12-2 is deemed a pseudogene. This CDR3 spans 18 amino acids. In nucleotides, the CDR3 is TGTGCAAGTCGCTTAGCGACCCCGGACAGCTGCGGACCCGGGGAGCTGTTTTTT. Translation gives CASRLATPDSCGPGELFF.

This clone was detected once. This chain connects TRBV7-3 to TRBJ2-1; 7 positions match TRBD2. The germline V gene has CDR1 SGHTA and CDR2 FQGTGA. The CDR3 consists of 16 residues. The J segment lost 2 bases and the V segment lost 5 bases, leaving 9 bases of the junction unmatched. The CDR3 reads CASSLTSAYTYNEQFF. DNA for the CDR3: TGTGCCAGCAGCCTTACTAGCGCCTATACCTACAATGAGCAGTTCTTC.

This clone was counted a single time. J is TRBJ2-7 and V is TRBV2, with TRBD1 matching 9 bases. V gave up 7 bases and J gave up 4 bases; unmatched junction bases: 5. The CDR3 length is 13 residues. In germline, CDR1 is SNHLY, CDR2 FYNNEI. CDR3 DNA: TGTGCCAGCAAGAGGGACAGGGATTACGAGCAGTACTTC. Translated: CASKRDRDYEQYF.

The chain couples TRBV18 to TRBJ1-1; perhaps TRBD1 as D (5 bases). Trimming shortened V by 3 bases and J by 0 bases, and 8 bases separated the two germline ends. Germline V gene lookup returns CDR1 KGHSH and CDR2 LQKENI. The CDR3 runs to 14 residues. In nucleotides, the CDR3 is TGTGCCAGCTCACCGGGGCCTATGAACACTGAAGCTTTCTTT. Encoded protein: CASSPGPMNTEAFF.

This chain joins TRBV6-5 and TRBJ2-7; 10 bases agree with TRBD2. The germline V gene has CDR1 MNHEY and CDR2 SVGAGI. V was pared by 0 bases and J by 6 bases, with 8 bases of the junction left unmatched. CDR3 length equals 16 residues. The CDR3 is CASSYSGLAGVSEQYF. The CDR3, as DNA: TGTGCCAGCAGTTACTCGGGGCTAGCGGGAGTATCCGAGCAGTACTTC.